This record concerns one TCR beta chain sequence. What it binds is not known. Nominally healthy donors were sampled, though unrecorded immune exposures were likely. The data stem from a study of cytomegalovirus exposure and HLA in healthy donors. Study details: About 82 million unique TCRs from HLA-typed donors were held in an early release of data. Study results and limitations: For most subjects, TCR beta sequences were reported to predict HLA-A and HLA-B alleles with accuracy. Prior analysis indicated that the majority of TCR beta V segments exhibited productivity approximately 87% or approximately 30% of the time.

This PCR relied on a set of 60 Vbeta primers and 13 Jbeta primers. Using immunoSEQ multiplex PCR, the repertoire was profiled, and TCRdb retains in-frame clones only, with some absent. The sample has roughly 120,000 clones; more than 80% are singletons. The receptor was derived from a man younger than 45 in good health and CMV-seronegative. Sequenced input: PBMCs.

The CDR3 is CASGDRTPNQPQHF. DNA of the CDR3: TGTGCCAGCGGGGACAGGACCCCCAATCAGCCCCAGCATTTT. J is TRBJ1-5 and V is TRBV27; 8 bases align to TRBD1. CDR3 size: 14 residues. The V gene's germline CDR1 is MNHEY and CDR2 SMNVEV (reference sequence). Trimming at V came to 8 bases and at J to 3 bases, leaving 6 bases not matched to a gene.